A selection of T cell receptor beta chains follows, all from one sample in a study of regulatory T cells in long-lasting Graves disease. TCRdb independently ran MiXCR on the multiplex PCR reads; one entry per CDR3 protein. This sample has fewer than 550,000 distinct CDR3 sequences, with 15% to 20% found just once. The same data also went into a second study, on T cells in Graves' hyperthyroidism and ophthalmopathy.

The input for sequencing was peripheral blood mononuclear cells (PBMCs), taken at new diagnosis, from a patient treated with antithyroid drugs. The receptors originated from a young woman with Graves disease. Each CDR3 is given with its conserved first and last residue. Each record gives: J gene, clone size, V gene, D gene, CDR3 protein, CDR3 DNA. D genes are given only for firm matches. Size tells how often a clone was seen (once, few, many) or the class of an expanded clone, and some rows leave it out.

j_call: TRBJ1-4; clone_size: few; v_call: TRBV7-6; d_call: .; cdr3_aa: CASSPEYRVTNEKLFF; cdr3_nt: TGTGCCAGCAGCCCGGAGTACAGGGTTACTAATGAAAAACTGTTTTTT
j_call: TRBJ1-2; clone_size: many; v_call: TRBV28; d_call: TRBD1; cdr3_aa: CASSPGQSNNYGYTF; cdr3_nt: TGTGCCAGCAGTCCGGGACAGAGTAATAACTATGGCTACACCTTC
j_call: TRBJ2-5; clone_size: .; v_call: TRBV12-3/TRBV12-4; d_call: .; cdr3_aa: CASTPVAGGFQETQYF; cdr3_nt: TGTGCCAGCACCCCCGTCGCAGGGGGGTTCCAAGAGACCCAGTACTTC
j_call: TRBJ1-5; clone_size: few; v_call: TRBV15; d_call: .; cdr3_aa: CATNYGGADQPQHF; cdr3_nt: TGTGCCACCAATTATGGGGGCGCGGATCAGCCCCAGCATTTT
j_call: TRBJ1-1; clone_size: few; v_call: TRBV10-3; d_call: TRBD1; cdr3_aa: CAIRGQGRSAFF; cdr3_nt: TGTGCCATCAGGGGACAGGGCCGCTCAGCTTTCTTT
j_call: TRBJ2-3; clone_size: many; v_call: TRBV10-3; d_call: TRBD2; cdr3_aa: CAISILAGTTDTQYF; cdr3_nt: TGTGCCATCAGCATACTAGCGGGCACCACAGATACGCAGTATTTT
j_call: TRBJ2-3; clone_size: many; v_call: TRBV29-1; d_call: .; cdr3_aa: CSVGLTDTQYF; cdr3_nt: TGCAGCGTCGGTTTGACAGATACGCAGTATTTT
j_call: TRBJ2-5; clone_size: many; v_call: TRBV28; d_call: .; cdr3_aa: CASTSGALGTQYF; cdr3_nt: TGTGCCAGCACCTCGGGCGCCCTCGGGACCCAGTACTTC
j_call: TRBJ2-2; clone_size: few; v_call: TRBV6-1; d_call: .; cdr3_aa: CASRRQGGKAGELFF; cdr3_nt: TGTGCCAGCAGAAGACAGGGAGGGAAGGCCGGGGAGCTGTTTTTT
j_call: TRBJ1-1; clone_size: .; v_call: TRBV5-1; d_call: .; cdr3_aa: CASSLGLLVDTEAFF; cdr3_nt: TGCGCCAGCAGCTTGGGACTCCTCGTGGACACTGAAGCTTTCTTT
j_call: TRBJ2-1; clone_size: few; v_call: TRBV7-8; d_call: TRBD2; cdr3_aa: CASRSGLDNEQFF; cdr3_nt: TGTGCCAGCAGATCTGGACTAGACAATGAGCAGTTCTTC
j_call: TRBJ2-1; clone_size: many; v_call: TRBV7-2; d_call: .; cdr3_aa: CASSFLDNEQFF; cdr3_nt: TGTGCCAGCAGCTTCCTAGACAATGAGCAGTTCTTC
j_call: TRBJ2-7; clone_size: many; v_call: TRBV20-1; d_call: TRBD1; cdr3_aa: CSAPPRPGTDLLVSSYEQYF; cdr3_nt: TGCAGTGCCCCCCCCCGCCCCGGGACAGACTTATTGGTAAGCTCCTACGAGCAGTACTTC
j_call: TRBJ2-1; clone_size: many; v_call: TRBV28; d_call: TRBD2; cdr3_aa: CASSPPGGYYEQFF; cdr3_nt: TGTGCCAGCAGTCCCCCCGGGGGGTATTATGAGCAGTTCTTC
j_call: TRBJ2-1; clone_size: many; v_call: TRBV2; d_call: TRBD1; cdr3_aa: CASIGTAYNEQFF; cdr3_nt: TGTGCCAGCATTGGGACAGCCTACAATGAGCAGTTCTTC
j_call: TRBJ1-1; clone_size: many; v_call: TRBV2; d_call: .; cdr3_aa: CASNLQGLNTEAFF; cdr3_nt: TGTGCCAGCAATCTCCAGGGGTTGAACACTGAAGCTTTCTTT
j_call: TRBJ1-1; clone_size: many; v_call: TRBV11-1; d_call: .; cdr3_aa: CASSLWENTEAFF; cdr3_nt: TGTGCCAGCAGCTTATGGGAGAACACTGAAGCTTTCTTT
j_call: TRBJ2-3; clone_size: .; v_call: TRBV6-5; d_call: .; cdr3_aa: CASSYVQSSTDTQYF; cdr3_nt: TGTGCCAGCAGTTACGTGCAATCTAGCACAGATACGCAGTATTTT
j_call: TRBJ2-1; clone_size: many; v_call: TRBV12-3/TRBV12-4; d_call: .; cdr3_aa: CASSLERADNEQFF; cdr3_nt: TGTGCCAGCAGTTTGGAGAGGGCAGACAATGAGCAGTTCTTC
j_call: TRBJ1-1; clone_size: many; v_call: TRBV28; d_call: .; cdr3_aa: CASRVGAEAFF; cdr3_nt: TGTGCCAGCAGGGTCGGAGCTGAAGCTTTCTTT
j_call: TRBJ2-1; clone_size: .; v_call: TRBV29-1; d_call: TRBD2; cdr3_aa: CSVVGTRIFF; cdr3_nt: TGCAGCGTAGTTGGGACTAGAATATTCTTC
j_call: TRBJ1-1; clone_size: many; v_call: TRBV18; d_call: .; cdr3_aa: CASSPFRQENTEAFF; cdr3_nt: TGTGCCAGCTCACCATTTCGACAGGAGAACACTGAAGCTTTCTTT
j_call: TRBJ2-2; clone_size: few; v_call: TRBV24-1; d_call: TRBD2; cdr3_aa: CATSDRGLVRSTGELFF; cdr3_nt: TGTGCCACCAGTGACCGCGGACTAGTGAGGAGCACCGGGGAGCTGTTTTTT
j_call: TRBJ2-1; clone_size: .; v_call: TRBV30; d_call: TRBD2; cdr3_aa: CAWSVGLAGGNEQFF; cdr3_nt: TGTGCCTGGAGTGTAGGTCTAGCGGGGGGGAATGAGCAGTTCTTC
j_call: TRBJ2-5; clone_size: .; v_call: TRBV25-1; d_call: .; cdr3_aa: CASSGLSGQETQYF; cdr3_nt: TGTGCCAGCAGTGGGCTTAGCGGCCAAGAGACCCAGTACTTC